This TCR beta chain was found in a study of T cells after yellow fever vaccination. Study-wide points: A large majority of primary-vaccination clones showed up again after the booster (approximately 96% CD4, around 90% CD8). Clonotypes shared by both compartments, CD4 and CD8, made up a small share. Abundant bulk-derived clonotypes could contaminate FACS-sorted repertoires. Weaker in magnitude, the secondary response showed a faster peak on day 5 versus 15.

TCRdb ran MiXCR on the 5' RACE reads and lists one entry per CDR3 protein. There are roughly 170,000 distinct CDR3 sequences in the sample; about a tenth occur only once, and about 40% lies in the top ten. This CDR3 has 15 amino acids. Germline V gives CDR1 MGHRA, CDR2 YSYEKL. The V and J ends lost 4 bases and 2 bases respectively, with 14 bases between them. This clonotype came up many times. Antigen unknown. This clonotype was sampled from a young man who received the YFV17D yellow fever vaccine. The sequencing here drew on CD8+ T cells sorted from PBMCs, taken 45 days after the yellow fever booster vaccination. This sequence joins TRBV4-1 and TRBJ1-2, with D unresolved. The CDR3 region has the DNA TGCGCCAGCAGCCCGACAACCGAAGCCAACTATGGCTACACCTTC. The encoded protein is CASSPTTEANYGYTF.